This T cell receptor (beta chain) was identified during a study of technical replicates of blood from a handful of donors. TCRdb's table, derived via immunoSEQ multiplex PCR, lists solely in-frame clones and lacks some. The sample includes 65,000 to 85,000 clones, about 98% of them seen just once. Germline V gives CDR1 DFQATT, CDR2 SNEGSKA (reference sequence). This CDR3 spans 10 amino acids. The V and J ends lost 3 bases and 10 bases respectively, with 7 bases between them. This chain uses TRBV20-1 with TRBJ2-1, with no clear D. This receptor was obtained from a human donor in good health. The sequenced sample consisted of T cells isolated from PBMCs. Here the CDR3 reads CSARLEEQFF. DNA for the CDR3: TGCAGTGCTAGGCTGGAGGAGCAGTTCTTC.